Sequencing of this TCR beta chain was carried out in a study of blood T cells in healthy people across ages. The trim removed 5 bases at V and 7 bases at J, leaving 10 bases unmatched. The CDR3 has 15 residues. Healthy Russian Caucasian donors spanned ages about 6 to 100 years. Combining a sample-barcoded 5' primer with a J-beta primer mix, a second PCR ran for roughly 7 to 12 cycles. TCRdb itself ran the 5' RACE reads through MiXCR, one entry per CDR3 protein. The sample consists of fewer than 600,000 distinct CDR3 sequences, about 27% of them appearing once. The data were also submitted as part of a second study, on T cells of mothers and their children. That work adds: The donor cohort consisted of three healthy Caucasian mothers and their six children.

The origin of this receptor is a boy younger than 10 in good health. The specimen was blood. V and J are TRBV12-3 or TRBV12-4 and TRBJ1-2; 10 positions agree with TRBD1. In DNA, the CDR3 is TGTGCCAGCAGTCATCCGGGACAGGGGTTGGTTGGCTACACCTTC. Protein sequence: CASSHPGQGLVGYTF.